The rows below give T cell receptor beta chains drawn from one sample of a study of T-cell reconstitution after alpha-beta-depleted transplantation in children. TCRdb re-called the PCR reads with MiXCR, one entry per CDR3 protein. Of around 600,000 distinct CDR3 sequences listed, roughly 23% are singletons. Here the sequenced sample was PBMCs, mostly from graft donor cells, taken 360 days after TCRalphabeta/CD19-depleted stem cell transplant. The receptors derive from a boy under three years old who had a stem cell transplant for acute myeloid leukemia, so the T cells may come from the graft donor. Each CDR3 is given with its conserved first and last residue. The D gene is left open where the match is weak. Size tells how often a clone was seen (once, few, many) or the class of an expanded clone, and some rows leave it out.

d_call: .; clone_size: many; j_call: TRBJ2-5; v_call: TRBV7-6; cdr3_nt: TGTGCCAGCAGCTTAGTTTTGTACGAAGAGACCCAGTACTTC; cdr3_aa: CASSLVLYEETQYF
d_call: .; clone_size: few; j_call: TRBJ2-2; v_call: TRBV12-3/TRBV12-4; cdr3_nt: TGTGCCAGCAACCCAGTTGGGAACACCGGGGAGCTGTTTTTT; cdr3_aa: CASNPVGNTGELFF
d_call: TRBD1; clone_size: .; j_call: TRBJ1-6; v_call: TRBV20-1; cdr3_nt: TGCAGTGCCGGGGACAGCTATAATTCACCCCTCCACTTT; cdr3_aa: CSAGDSYNSPLHF
d_call: .; clone_size: once; j_call: TRBJ1-5; v_call: TRBV28; cdr3_nt: TGTGCCAGCAGTAGAGGGGGGGCCCGAAATCAGCCCCAGCATTTT; cdr3_aa: CASSRGGARNQPQHF
d_call: .; clone_size: many; j_call: TRBJ2-7; v_call: TRBV4-3; cdr3_nt: TGCGCCAGCACGACGGGGACCTACGAGCAGTACTTC; cdr3_aa: CASTTGTYEQYF
d_call: TRBD2; clone_size: .; j_call: TRBJ2-7; v_call: TRBV6-2/TRBV6-3; cdr3_nt: TGTGCCAGCAGTAAAGGGACTAGCGGAACCTACGAGCAGTACTTC; cdr3_aa: CASSKGTSGTYEQYF
d_call: .; clone_size: many; j_call: TRBJ2-4; v_call: TRBV29-1; cdr3_nt: TGCAGCGTTTCGGGTAGGGCCAAAAACATTCAGTACTTC; cdr3_aa: CSVSGRAKNIQYF
d_call: .; clone_size: many; j_call: TRBJ1-1; v_call: TRBV20-1; cdr3_nt: TGCAGTGCTAGAGATCCCAGGAGAAACACTGAAGCTTTCTTT; cdr3_aa: CSARDPRRNTEAFF
d_call: .; clone_size: .; j_call: TRBJ2-3; v_call: TRBV7-2; cdr3_nt: TGTGCCAGCAGCTTAGTCTGGGATACGCAGTATTTT; cdr3_aa: CASSLVWDTQYF
d_call: TRBD1; clone_size: few; j_call: TRBJ1-2; v_call: TRBV20-1; cdr3_nt: TGCAGTGCCTTGGGACAGAACTATGGCTACACCTTC; cdr3_aa: CSALGQNYGYTF
d_call: .; clone_size: once; j_call: TRBJ1-1; v_call: TRBV4-1; cdr3_nt: TGCGCCAGCAGCCAAGGTTCTCAAAGGGAAGCTTTCTTT; cdr3_aa: CASSQGSQREAFF
d_call: .; clone_size: many; j_call: TRBJ1-5; v_call: TRBV19; cdr3_nt: TGTGCCAGTAGTCCAGGAAACTATCAGCCCCAGCATTTT; cdr3_aa: CASSPGNYQPQHF
d_call: TRBD2; clone_size: many; j_call: TRBJ2-1; v_call: TRBV12-3/TRBV12-4; cdr3_nt: TGTGCCAGCAGTGGATCCCGGACTAGCTCCTACAATGAGCAGTTCTTC; cdr3_aa: CASSGSRTSSYNEQFF
d_call: .; clone_size: .; j_call: TRBJ1-4; v_call: TRBV20-1; cdr3_nt: TGCAGTGCTAGAGATGGACCGAGTACCTATGAAAAACTGTTTTTT; cdr3_aa: CSARDGPSTYEKLFF
d_call: .; clone_size: .; j_call: TRBJ1-2; v_call: TRBV27; cdr3_nt: TGTGCCAGCAGTCCTACCACGGGGGGCTATTGGGGCTACACCTTC; cdr3_aa: CASSPTTGGYWGYTF
d_call: .; clone_size: once; j_call: TRBJ2-1; v_call: TRBV2; cdr3_nt: TGTGCCAGCAGTCCTCGTCACAATGAGCAGTTCTTC; cdr3_aa: CASSPRHNEQFF
d_call: .; clone_size: .; j_call: TRBJ2-5; v_call: TRBV9; cdr3_nt: TGTGCCAGCAGCACTGGGGTCTTGCAAGAGACCCAGTACTTC; cdr3_aa: CASSTGVLQETQYF